This T cell receptor (beta chain) came from a study of OX40 agonist ivuxolimab in advanced cancers. General study points: Among the least clonally expanded were partial responders at 0.1-3.0 mg/kg. At doses 0.1 to 3.0 mg/kg, CD4+ and CD8+ clones expanded.

As regards this clone: Its cognate antigen is unknown.

Method: immunoSEQ multiplex PCR; TCRdb's copy keeps in-frame clones and lacks some. The sample has roughly 75,000 clones; 90% are singletons. Blood samples were obtained at baseline, cycle 4 day 1, and cycle 7 day 1. This clonotype was sampled from an adult with an advanced solid tumor such as melanoma, head and neck, liver or kidney cancer. This specimen was CD4+ or CD8+ T cells sorted from blood, taken in a trial of the OX40 agonist ivuxolimab.

CDR3 bases: TGTGCCACCAGCAGACTAGCGGGAGACAGCTACGAGCAGTACTTC. Amino acid sequence: CATSRLAGDSYEQYF. V usage is TRBV15 and J usage is TRBJ2-7, with 10 bases matching TRBD2. Germline V gene lookup returns CDR1 LNHNV and CDR2 YYDKDF (reference sequence). Trimming cost V 2 bases and J 3 bases; bases outside gene matches: 4. The CDR3 spans 15 residues. The full variable domain, completed using reference TRBV15 and TRBJ2-7, is DAMVIQNPRYQVTQFGKPVTLSCSQTLNHNVMYWYQQKSSQAPKLLFHYYDKDFNNEADTPDNFQSRRPNTSFCFLDIRSPGLGDTAMYLCATSRLAGDSYEQYFGPGTRLTVT.